The rows below give T cell receptor beta chains drawn from one sample of a study of blood T cell repertoires in COVID-19. The protocol was immunoSEQ multiplex PCR, while the TCRdb copy is restricted to in-frame clones and leaves out a portion. The table shows approximately 6,600 clones, with 75% to 90% occurring only once. Sequencing was performed on peripheral blood. The receptors here all came from an elderly man with active COVID-19. Both conserved end residues are part of each CDR3. A D gene is named only where the DNA matches it firmly. The size of a clone is reported for some rows only, either as once, few or many, or as a class for expanded clones.

size	V	D	J	CDR3	DNA
-	TRBV5-5	-	TRBJ1-1	CASSPSGLGNTEAFF	TGTGCCAGCAGCCCGTCGGGGTTGGGGAACACTGAAGCTTTCTTT
once	TRBV30	TRBD2	TRBJ2-1	CAWSRTSGRWKFF	TGTGCCTGGAGTCGGACTAGCGGGAGATGGAAGTTCTTC
-	TRBV30	TRBD1	TRBJ2-7	CAWSSELGTGSYEQYF	TGTGCCTGGAGTTCGGAGTTAGGGACAGGGTCCTACGAGCAGTACTTC
-	TRBV27	TRBD1	TRBJ2-3	CASSLSNRGSTDTQYF	TGTGCCAGCAGTTTATCGAACAGGGGATCCACAGATACGCAGTATTTT
few	TRBV30	TRBD1	TRBJ1-5	CAWSTGGNQPQHF	TGTGCCTGGAGTACAGGGGGCAATCAGCCCCAGCATTTT
-	TRBV6-5	TRBD2	TRBJ2-1	CASSYATSGYYNEQFF	TGTGCCAGCAGTTACGCAACTAGCGGCTACTACAATGAGCAGTTCTTC
-	TRBV19	-	TRBJ2-7	CASSPPASRGGAEQYF	TGTGCCAGTAGTCCCCCTGCGTCGCGGGGCGGAGCCGAGCAGTACTTC
-	TRBV4-1	-	TRBJ2-3	CASSQRKTDTQYF	TGCGCCAGCAGCCAGAGGAAGACAGATACGCAGTATTTT
few	TRBV11-1	-	TRBJ2-5	CASSSKRTQYF	TGTGCCAGCAGTTCCAAGAGAACCCAGTACTTC
-	TRBV12-5	TRBD2	TRBJ2-3	CASGLGVTSGADTQYF	TGTGCTAGTGGTTTGGGGGTGACTAGCGGGGCAGATACGCAGTATTTT
once	TRBV5-1	-	TRBJ1-6	CASSYLGREVSPLHF	TGCGCCAGCAGTTATCTGGGTAGGGAGGTTTCACCCCTCCACTTT
-	TRBV19	TRBD1	TRBJ1-5	CASSRTGQSNQPQHF	TGTGCCAGTAGTCGAACGGGACAGAGCAATCAGCCCCAGCATTTT
-	TRBV6-4	TRBD1	TRBJ1-1	CASRKTGANIEAFF	TGTGCCAGCAGGAAGACAGGGGCGAACATTGAAGCTTTCTTT
-	TRBV3-1/TRBV3-2	TRBD2	TRBJ2-2	CASSLRGLARGSGGELFF	TGTGCCAGCAGCCTACGGGGACTAGCGAGGGGATCTGGCGGGGAGCTGTTTTTT
-	TRBV28	-	TRBJ1-2	CASNFRHRDLYGYTF	TGTGCCAGCAATTTCCGACACAGGGATCTGTATGGCTACACCTTC
-	TRBV5-1	TRBD2	TRBJ2-7	CASSLTSGSSYEQYF	TGCGCCAGCTCGCTCACTAGCGGGAGCTCCTACGAGCAGTACTTC
-	TRBV5-1	TRBD2	TRBJ2-5	CASSLAGGVQETQYF	TGCGCCAGCAGTTTAGCGGGAGGGGTGCAAGAGACCCAGTACTTC
-	TRBV3-1/TRBV3-2	-	TRBJ2-6	CASSLLGRVSGANVLTF	TGTGCCAGCAGCCTCCTCGGGAGAGTCTCTGGGGCCAACGTCCTGACTTTC
-	TRBV18	-	TRBJ2-3	CASSPIQAGPSASTDTQYF	TGTGCCAGCTCACCGATCCAGGCGGGACCGAGTGCTAGCACAGATACGCAGTATTTT
-	TRBV7-2	TRBD2	TRBJ2-1	CASSSPGTSGNNEQFF	TGTGCCAGCAGCTCTCCCGGGACTAGCGGGAACAATGAGCAGTTCTTC
few	TRBV5-1	-	TRBJ2-7	CASSLVVSPYEQYF	TGCGCCAGCAGCTTGGTGGTCAGTCCCTACGAGCAGTACTTC
-	TRBV7-3	-	TRBJ2-2	CASSDGGTGELFF	TGTGCCAGCAGCGACGGCGGCACCGGGGAGCTGTTTTTT
-	TRBV14	-	TRBJ1-5	CASSQVGSNQPQHF	TGTGCCAGCAGCCAAGTTGGCAGCAATCAGCCCCAGCATTTT
-	TRBV5-1	-	TRBJ2-5	CAKAAEYF	TGCGCCAAAGCCGCGGAGTACTTC
-	TRBV29-1	TRBD1	TRBJ1-1	CSVEKTGVAEAFF	TGCAGCGTTGAAAAGACAGGGGTCGCTGAAGCTTTCTTT
-	TRBV19	TRBD1	TRBJ2-1	CASTPDRGRDEQFF	TGTGCCAGTACCCCGGACAGGGGGCGCGATGAGCAGTTCTTC
-	TRBV28	-	TRBJ1-2	CASSRIGYTF	TGTGCCAGCAGCCGTATTGGCTACACCTTC
-	TRBV6-2/TRBV6-3	TRBD1	TRBJ2-2	CASSQRDRGFTGELFF	TGTGCCAGCAGTCAACGAGACAGGGGTTTCACCGGGGAGCTGTTTTTT
few	TRBV7-3	TRBD2	TRBJ2-7	CASSLSPGGVYEQYF	TGTGCCAGCAGCTTAAGTCCGGGGGGAGTCTACGAGCAGTACTTC
-	TRBV4-1	TRBD2	TRBJ2-1	CASSQVPPGNRLAGGNEQFF	TGCGCCAGCAGCCAAGTTCCCCCAGGGAACAGGCTAGCGGGAGGTAATGAGCAGTTCTTC
-	TRBV28	TRBD2	TRBJ2-5	CASSGTSGDLGTQYF	TGTGCCAGCAGTGGGACTAGCGGGGACTTGGGGACCCAGTACTTC
-	TRBV16	-	TRBJ1-2	CASSQFSGTGGYTF	TGTGCCAGCAGCCAATTCAGCGGCACGGGCGGCTACACCTTC
-	TRBV9	-	TRBJ2-3	CASSAARATDTQYF	TGTGCCAGCAGCGCCGCGAGGGCCACAGATACGCAGTATTTT
-	TRBV6-5	-	TRBJ2-3	CASSYGTSRTDTQYF	TGTGCCAGCAGTTACGGAACTAGCAGAACAGATACGCAGTATTTT
-	TRBV6-5	-	TRBJ2-2	CASSHGTFNTGELFF	TGTGCCAGCAGCCATGGGACTTTCAACACCGGGGAGCTGTTTTTT
-	TRBV4-2	-	TRBJ2-5	CASSQEVVREETQYF	TGTGCCAGCAGCCAAGAAGTGGTCAGGGAAGAGACCCAGTACTTC
-	TRBV7-9	-	TRBJ1-1	CASRPAGAQNTEAFF	TGTGCCAGCCGACCAGCGGGGGCGCAGAACACTGAAGCTTTCTTT
-	TRBV11-2	TRBD2	TRBJ2-4	CASSSRGGGVAKNIQYF	TGTGCCAGCAGTTCACGGGGGGGTGGTGTGGCCAAAAACATTCAGTACTTC
once	TRBV6-5	-	TRBJ1-4	CASKGHGDEKLFF	TGTGCCAGCAAGGGACATGGGGATGAAAAACTGTTTTTT
-	TRBV4-1	TRBD1	TRBJ1-1	CASSHRTTGSGTEAFF	TGCGCCAGCAGCCACAGAACGACAGGGAGTGGAACTGAAGCTTTCTTT
few	TRBV15	-	TRBJ2-7	CATSRTRGAYEQYF	TGTGCCACCAGCAGAACCAGGGGAGCGTACGAGCAGTACTTC
-	TRBV18	-	TRBJ1-1	CASSPPWRNMNTEAFF	TGTGCCAGCTCACCACCGTGGCGGAATATGAACACTGAAGCTTTCTTT
-	TRBV10-1	TRBD1	TRBJ2-3	CASSEGTGGSRTQYF	TGCGCCAGCAGTGAGGGGACAGGGGGTTCGCGCACGCAGTATTTT
-	TRBV28	TRBD2	TRBJ2-5	CASSLTSGRSETQYF	TGTGCCAGCAGTTTGACTAGCGGGAGATCGGAGACCCAGTACTTC
-	TRBV19	TRBD1	TRBJ1-2	CASSDQGAQGGYTF	TGTGCCAGTAGCGACCAGGGGGCGCAGGGTGGCTACACCTTC
-	TRBV11-2	-	TRBJ2-7	CASSRRTGNHEQYF	TGTGCCAGCAGCCGCCGCACAGGGAACCACGAGCAGTACTTC
-	TRBV2	TRBD2	TRBJ2-5	CASIDTSGRKTQYF	TGTGCCAGCATAGACACTAGCGGGAGAAAGACCCAGTACTTC
-	TRBV18	TRBD2	TRBJ2-3	CASSRPGGLAGADTQYF	TGTGCCAGCTCACGCCCTGGGGGACTAGCGGGCGCAGATACGCAGTATTTT
-	TRBV21-1	-	TRBJ1-2	CASSPQQGYTF	TGTGCCAGCAGCCCGCAACAAGGCTACACCTTC
-	TRBV28	TRBD1	TRBJ2-7	CASSAPGQNSYEQYF	TGTGCCAGCAGTGCCCCGGGACAGAACTCCTACGAGCAGTACTTC
-	TRBV28	-	TRBJ1-5	CASKSGGQPQHF	TGTGCCAGCAAATCCGGGGGTCAGCCCCAGCATTTT
-	TRBV3-1/TRBV3-2	-	TRBJ1-1	CASSQVQTKAFF	TGTGCCAGCAGCCAAGTTCAGACTAAAGCTTTCTTT
-	TRBV28	-	TRBJ2-7	CASFGRAYEQYF	TGTGCCAGCTTTGGCAGGGCCTACGAGCAGTACTTC
-	TRBV28	-	TRBJ2-7	CASSSPVFTYEQYF	TGTGCCAGCAGTTCACCGGTCTTTACCTACGAGCAGTACTTC